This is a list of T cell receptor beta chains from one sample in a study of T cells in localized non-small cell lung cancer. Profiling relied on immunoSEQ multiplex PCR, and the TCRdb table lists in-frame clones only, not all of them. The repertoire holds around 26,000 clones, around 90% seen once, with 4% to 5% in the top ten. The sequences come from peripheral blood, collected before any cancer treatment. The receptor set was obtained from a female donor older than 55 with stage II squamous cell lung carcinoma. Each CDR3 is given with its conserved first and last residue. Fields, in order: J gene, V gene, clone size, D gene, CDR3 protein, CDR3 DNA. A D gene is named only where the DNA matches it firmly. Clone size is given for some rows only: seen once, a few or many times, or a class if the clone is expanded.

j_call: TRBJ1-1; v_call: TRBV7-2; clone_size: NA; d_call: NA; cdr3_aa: CASSILPGQRAEAFF; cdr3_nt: TGTGCCAGCAGCATCCTACCGGGACAAAGAGCTGAAGCTTTCTTT
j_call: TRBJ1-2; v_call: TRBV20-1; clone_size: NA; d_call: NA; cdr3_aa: CSAPLAYGYTF; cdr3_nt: TGCAGTGCTCCCCTGGCCTATGGCTACACCTTC
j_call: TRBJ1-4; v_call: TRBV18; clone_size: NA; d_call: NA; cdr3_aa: CASSITRQTTNEKLFF; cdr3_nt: TGTGCCAGCTCAATAACACGACAGACAACTAATGAAAAACTGTTTTTT
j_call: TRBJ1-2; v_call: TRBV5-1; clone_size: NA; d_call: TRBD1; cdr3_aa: CASSLEARQGDYGYTF; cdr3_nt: TGCGCCAGCAGCTTGGAGGCCCGACAGGGGGACTATGGCTACACCTTC
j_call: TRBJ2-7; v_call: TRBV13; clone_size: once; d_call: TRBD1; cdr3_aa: CASSPQGGQGLVYEQYF; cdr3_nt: TGTGCCAGCAGCCCCCAGGGGGGACAGGGCCTTGTCTACGAGCAGTACTTC
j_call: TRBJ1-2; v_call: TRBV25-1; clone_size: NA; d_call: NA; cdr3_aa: CASRGISDYTF; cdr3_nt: TGTGCCAGCAGAGGGATTTCTGACTACACCTTC
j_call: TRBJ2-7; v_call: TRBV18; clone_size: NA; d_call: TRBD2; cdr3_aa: CASSPGGSGENEQYF; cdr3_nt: TGTGCCAGCTCACCAGGCGGTAGCGGGGAAAACGAGCAGTACTTC
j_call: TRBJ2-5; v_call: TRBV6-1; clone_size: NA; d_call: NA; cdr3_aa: CASSPGPGETQYF; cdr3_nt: TGTGCCAGCAGCCCGGGACCTGGGGAGACCCAGTACTTC
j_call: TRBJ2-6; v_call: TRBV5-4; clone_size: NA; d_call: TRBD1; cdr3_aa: CASSPLPGQGSGANVLTF; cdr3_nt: TGTGCCAGCAGCCCCCTGCCGGGACAGGGGTCTGGGGCCAACGTCCTGACTTTC
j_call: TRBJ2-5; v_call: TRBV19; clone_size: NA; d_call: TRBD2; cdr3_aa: CASSPGLAGQETQYF; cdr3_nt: TGTGCCAGTAGTCCGGGACTAGCGGGGCAAGAGACCCAGTACTTC
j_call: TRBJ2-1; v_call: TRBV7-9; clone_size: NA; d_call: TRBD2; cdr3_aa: CASSLLAGVSYNEQFF; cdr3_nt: TGTGCCAGCAGCTTGTTAGCGGGAGTGTCGTACAATGAGCAGTTCTTC
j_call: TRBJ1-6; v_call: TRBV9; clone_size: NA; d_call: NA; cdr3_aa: CASSPKTDSPLHF; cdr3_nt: TGTGCCAGCAGCCCCAAGACCGATTCACCCCTCCACTTT